Listed below are T cell receptor beta chains from one sample, sequenced in a study of shared clonotypes between healthy human individuals. Measured with immunoSEQ multiplex PCR; TCRdb has only the in-frame clones, and not every one. This sample carries some 500,000 clones, 90% to 96% of them seen once, and the ten largest clones take under 0.06%. Input material: naive CD4+ T cells sorted from blood. Source of these receptors: a woman between 25 and 40 years old in good health. The CDR3 runs from the conserved cysteine through the conserved F or W. A D gene is named only where the DNA matches it firmly. A clone size is listed for some rows: how often the clone was seen (once, few, many), or a class if it is expanded.

TRBJ2-7 | NA | NA | TRBV28 | CAIRGRGVYEQYF | TGTGCCATACGGGGGAGAGGAGTCTACGAGCAGTACTTC
TRBJ2-7 | NA | few | TRBV28 | CASSSPHSYEQYF | TGTGCCAGCAGTTCCCCCCACTCCTACGAGCAGTACTTC
TRBJ2-5 | NA | NA | TRBV7-9 | CASSSRSGRGYQETQYF | TGTGCCAGCAGCTCCCGTTCAGGGAGGGGGTACCAAGAGACCCAGTACTTC
TRBJ2-4 | NA | once | TRBV15 | CATSRYSGEGKNIQYF | TGTGCCACCAGCAGATATTCAGGGGAGGGGAAAAACATTCAGTACTTC
TRBJ2-7 | TRBD2 | NA | TRBV7-2 | CASSLGGGLAAFYEQYF | TGTGCCAGCAGCTTAGGCGGGGGACTAGCGGCGTTCTACGAGCAGTACTTC
TRBJ2-5 | TRBD2 | NA | TRBV5-1 | CASSLRVGTSGIGETQYF | TGCGCCAGCAGCTTGCGGGTAGGGACTAGCGGGATCGGGGAGACCCAGTACTTC
TRBJ1-2 | TRBD1 | few | TRBV2 | CASSEQGQGADGYTF | TGTGCCAGCAGTGAACAGGGCCAGGGGGCCGACGGCTACACCTTC
TRBJ1-2 | TRBD1 | NA | TRBV29-1 | CSVETGRGNGGYTF | TGCAGCGTTGAAACGGGCAGGGGGAATGGTGGCTACACCTTC
TRBJ2-7 | NA | NA | TRBV28 | CASSLSSVSYEQYF | TGTGCCAGCAGTTTATCTTCCGTCTCCTACGAGCAGTACTTC
TRBJ2-7 | TRBD2 | NA | TRBV4-2 | CASSQDPAGAYEQYF | TGTGCCAGCAGCCAAGATCCAGCGGGAGCCTACGAGCAGTACTTC
TRBJ1-2 | NA | NA | TRBV7-9 | CASSIRAANYGYTF | TGTGCCAGCAGCATCCGGGCTGCTAACTATGGCTACACCTTC
TRBJ2-5 | NA | NA | TRBV28 | CASSLGSRETQYF | TGTGCCAGCAGTTTGGGTTCTAGAGAGACCCAGTACTTC
TRBJ1-5 | NA | NA | TRBV6-5 | CASSRGETNQPQHF | TGTGCCAGCAGCAGAGGGGAGACTAATCAGCCCCAGCATTTT
TRBJ2-4 | NA | NA | TRBV19 | CASRSNGSGKNIQYF | TGTGCCAGTAGAAGCAACGGGAGTGGGAAAAACATTCAGTACTTC
TRBJ2-7 | TRBD2 | NA | TRBV2 | CASRGRLAASYEQYF | TGTGCCAGCAGAGGGCGACTAGCGGCCTCCTACGAGCAGTACTTC
TRBJ1-2 | NA | NA | TRBV6-1 | CASSSGRSAGYTF | TGTGCCAGCAGCTCGGGACGGAGCGCGGGCTACACCTTC
TRBJ2-3 | NA | once | TRBV4-1 | CASSQVLPGWDTQYF | TGCGCCAGCAGCCAAGTTCTCCCCGGGTGGGATACGCAGTATTTT